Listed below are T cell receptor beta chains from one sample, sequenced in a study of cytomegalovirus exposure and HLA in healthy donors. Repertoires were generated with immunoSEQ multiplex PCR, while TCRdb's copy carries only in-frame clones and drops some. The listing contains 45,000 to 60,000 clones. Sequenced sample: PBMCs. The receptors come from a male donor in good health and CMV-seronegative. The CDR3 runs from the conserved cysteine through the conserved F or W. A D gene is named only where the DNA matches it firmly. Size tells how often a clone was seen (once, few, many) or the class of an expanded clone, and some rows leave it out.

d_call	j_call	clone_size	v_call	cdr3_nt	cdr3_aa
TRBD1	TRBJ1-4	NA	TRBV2	TGTGCCAGCCGGGACAGGTGGTTGGCTAATGAAAAACTGTTTTTT	CASRDRWLANEKLFF
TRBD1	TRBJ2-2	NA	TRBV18	TGTGCCAGCTCACTCGGGACAGCCGGGGAGCTGTTTTTT	CASSLGTAGELFF
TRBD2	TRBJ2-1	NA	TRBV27	TGTGCCAGCAGTTCCGGACTAGATGAGCAGTTCTTC	CASSSGLDEQFF
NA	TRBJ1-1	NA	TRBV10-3	TGTGCCATCAGAAAACAGGGATTGGCTGAAGCTTTCTTT	CAIRKQGLAEAFF
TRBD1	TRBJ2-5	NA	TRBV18	TGTGCCAGCTCTCGTGGGACAGGGGGACTAGAGACCCAGTACTTC	CASSRGTGGLETQYF
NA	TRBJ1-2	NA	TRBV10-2	TGCGCCAGCAGTGACGGTAACTATGGCTACACCTTC	CASSDGNYGYTF
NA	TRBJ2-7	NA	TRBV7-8	TGTGCCAGCAGCTTTATGTCTGGCAACACCCCCTACGAGCAGTACTTC	CASSFMSGNTPYEQYF
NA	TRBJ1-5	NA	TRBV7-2	TGTGCCAGCAGCTCTGGGCCCCGGGGGAGCAATCAGCCCCAGCATTTT	CASSSGPRGSNQPQHF
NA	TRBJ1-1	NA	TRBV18	TGTGCCAGCTCACCTGGGCGAGACACTGAAGCTTTCTTT	CASSPGRDTEAFF
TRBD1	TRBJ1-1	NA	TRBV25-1	TGTGCCAGCAGGGCGACAGGGGAGGCTGAAGCTTTCTTT	CASRATGEAEAFF
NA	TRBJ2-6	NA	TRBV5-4	TGTGCCAGCACCAGAGCCGGGAGTTGGGCGGCAGGGGCCAACGTCCTGACTTTC	CASTRAGSWAAGANVLTF
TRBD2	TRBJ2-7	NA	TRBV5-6	TGTGCCAGCAGCTTGGGACTAGCGGGGGGATCGTGGGAGCAGTACTTC	CASSLGLAGGSWEQYF
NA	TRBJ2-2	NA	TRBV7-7	TGTGCTAGCAGTTCCAGGGAAGCCGGGGAGCTGTTTTTT	CASSSREAGELFF
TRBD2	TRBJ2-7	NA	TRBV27	TGTGCCAGCAGTGACCCTTGGCGGGGGGGCACCTACGAGCAGTACTTC	CASSDPWRGGTYEQYF
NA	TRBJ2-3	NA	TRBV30	TGTGCCTGGATAGCCAGGGCGAATTGGAGAACAGATACGCAGTATTTT	CAWIARANWRTDTQYF
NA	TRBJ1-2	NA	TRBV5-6	TGTGCCAGCAGCTTGTGGTCTCCCCGGGGAGGTGGCTACACCTTC	CASSLWSPRGGGYTF
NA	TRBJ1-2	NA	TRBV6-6	TGTGCCAGCAGTTATCGACTCTTGGATGGCTACACCTTC	CASSYRLLDGYTF
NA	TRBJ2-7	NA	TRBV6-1	TGTGCCAGCAGTTTATCCGGGTCGACCTACGAGCAGTACTTC	CASSLSGSTYEQYF
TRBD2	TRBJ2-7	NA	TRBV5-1	TGCGCCAGCAGCTTGGAGACTAGCGGGGATGAACAGTACTTC	CASSLETSGDEQYF
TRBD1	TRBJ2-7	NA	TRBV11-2	TGTGCCAGCAGCTTAGGGGACAGCCTCTACGAGCAGTACTTC	CASSLGDSLYEQYF
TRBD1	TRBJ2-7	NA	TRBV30	TGTGCCTGGAGTGTACTAGGGGGCGCCTACGAGCAGTACTTC	CAWSVLGGAYEQYF
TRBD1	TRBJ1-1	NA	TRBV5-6	TGTGCCAGCAGACGACAGGGCGGCACTGAAGCTTTCTTT	CASRRQGGTEAFF
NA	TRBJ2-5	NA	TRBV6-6	TGTGCCAGCAGGGGGACTGGGACTGGTATGGAGACCCAGTACTTC	CASRGTGTGMETQYF
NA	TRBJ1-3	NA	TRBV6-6	TGTGCCAGCATTAGAGACGGAGTCTTCTCTGGAAACACCATATATTTT	CASIRDGVFSGNTIYF
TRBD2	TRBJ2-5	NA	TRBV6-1	TGTGCCAGCAGTGAACTAGCGGGGGGGCAAGAGACCCAGTACTTC	CASSELAGGQETQYF
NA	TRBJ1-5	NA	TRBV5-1	TGCGCCAGCAGCTTCGCGGTTAATAGCAATCAGCCCCAGCATTTT	CASSFAVNSNQPQHF
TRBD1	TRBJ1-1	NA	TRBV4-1	TGCGCCAGCAGCCGGACAGGGGGCCGGGTGGACACTGAAGCTTTCTTT	CASSRTGGRVDTEAFF
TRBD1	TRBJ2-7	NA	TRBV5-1	TGCGCCAGCAGCCCGACAGGGGACGGCTACGAGCAGTACTTC	CASSPTGDGYEQYF
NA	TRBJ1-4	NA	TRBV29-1	TGCAGCGTTCTCCCCCCCGGGCCGGCGGGTGAAAAACTGTTTTTT	CSVLPPGPAGEKLFF
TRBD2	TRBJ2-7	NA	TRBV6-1	TGTGCCAGCAGCACCGGGACTAGAAATTACGAGCAGTACTTC	CASSTGTRNYEQYF
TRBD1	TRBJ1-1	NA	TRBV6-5	TGTGCCAGCAGGAGGGACAGGAAGAACACTGAAGCTTTCTTT	CASRRDRKNTEAFF
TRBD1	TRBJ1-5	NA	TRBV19	TGTGCCAGTAGCAAAGACAGGGAATGGAATCAGCCCCAGCATTTT	CASSKDREWNQPQHF
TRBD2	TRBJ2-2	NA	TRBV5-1	TGCGCCAGCAGCTTGGAGGCTTGGGGGGGGAACACCGGGGAGCTGTTTTTT	CASSLEAWGGNTGELFF
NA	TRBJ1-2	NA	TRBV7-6	TGTGCCAGCAGCTTAGGGAGCGGGGAAGGGTTGATAACCTTC	CASSLGSGEGLITF
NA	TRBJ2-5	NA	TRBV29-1	TGCAGCGTGACCGGGACATACCTAAAGGGAAATGATTTGGAGACCCAGTACTTC	CSVTGTYLKGNDLETQYF
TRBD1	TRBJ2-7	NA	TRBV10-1	TGCGCCAGCAGTGACCACAGGGGATCCTACGAGCAGTACTTC	CASSDHRGSYEQYF
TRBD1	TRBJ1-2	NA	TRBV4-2	TGTGCCAGCAGCCAACAAGACAGGGATGGGTCGGGCTACACCTTC	CASSQQDRDGSGYTF
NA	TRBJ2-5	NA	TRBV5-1	TGCGCCAGCAGCGTACCCAATGAGGAGACCCAGTACTTC	CASSVPNEETQYF
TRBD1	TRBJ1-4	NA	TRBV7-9	TGTGCCAGCAGCTCCCTGGGGGGACAGATTAATGAAAAACTGTTTTTT	CASSSLGGQINEKLFF
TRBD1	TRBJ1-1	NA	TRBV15	TGTGCCACCAGCAGAGTGACAGGGGTTACTGAAGCTTTCTTT	CATSRVTGVTEAFF
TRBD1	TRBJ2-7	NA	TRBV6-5	TGTGCCAGCAGTTACTCGATACAGGGGGGCTCCTACGAGCAGTACTTC	CASSYSIQGGSYEQYF
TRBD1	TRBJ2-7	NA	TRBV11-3	TGTGCCAGCAGCCCACAGGGGGCCTACGAGCAGTACTTC	CASSPQGAYEQYF
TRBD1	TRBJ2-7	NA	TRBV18	TGTGCCAGCTCACTTACCGGGACAGGGGGGAATGTTTTATCCTACGAGCAGTACTTC	CASSLTGTGGNVLSYEQYF
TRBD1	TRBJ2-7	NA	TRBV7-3	TGTGCCAGCGGGCCCGGGACAGGGAATTCCTACGAGCAGTACTTC	CASGPGTGNSYEQYF
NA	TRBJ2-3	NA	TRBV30	TGTGCCTGGAGTTCAGTATCTCCTAGCACAGATGCGCAGTATTTT	CAWSSVSPSTDAQYF
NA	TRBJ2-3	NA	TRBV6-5	TGTGCCAGCAGGGTCGCGGGATACAGCACAGATACGCAGTATTTT	CASRVAGYSTDTQYF
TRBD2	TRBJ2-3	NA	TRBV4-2	TGTGCCAGCAGCCAACTAGCGGGGGGGGGCACAGATACGCAGTATTTT	CASSQLAGGGTDTQYF
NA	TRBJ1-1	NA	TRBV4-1	TGCGCCAGCAGCCAAGATTTGGGGGCCTTGAACACTGAAGCTTTCTTT	CASSQDLGALNTEAFF
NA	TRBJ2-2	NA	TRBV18	TGTGCCAGCGAGCCGGATTCGGGTCGGACCGGGGAGCTGTTTTTT	CASEPDSGRTGELFF
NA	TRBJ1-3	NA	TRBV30	TGTGCCTGGAGGTCCTCGGCACAGGGAACTTATTTT	CAWRSSAQGTYF
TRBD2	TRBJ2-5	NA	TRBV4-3	TGCGCCAGCAGCCAGACTAGCGGGGGCGTTGGAGAGACCCAGTACTTC	CASSQTSGGVGETQYF
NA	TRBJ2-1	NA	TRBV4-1	TGCGCCAGCAGCCAAAACCTCCGGGGGGCAAAATACTACAATGAGCAGTTCTTC	CASSQNLRGAKYYNEQFF
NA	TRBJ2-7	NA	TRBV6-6	TGTGCCAGCAGTCCTCGGGCGGGTAGCTCCTACGAGCAGTACTTC	CASSPRAGSSYEQYF
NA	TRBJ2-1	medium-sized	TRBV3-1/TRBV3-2	TGTGCCAGCAGCCAACAGGAGTTCTTC	CASSQQEFF
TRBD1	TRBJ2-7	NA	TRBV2	TGTGCCAGCAGGGACGGGACAGGGGTTAGCGAGCAGTACTTC	CASRDGTGVSEQYF